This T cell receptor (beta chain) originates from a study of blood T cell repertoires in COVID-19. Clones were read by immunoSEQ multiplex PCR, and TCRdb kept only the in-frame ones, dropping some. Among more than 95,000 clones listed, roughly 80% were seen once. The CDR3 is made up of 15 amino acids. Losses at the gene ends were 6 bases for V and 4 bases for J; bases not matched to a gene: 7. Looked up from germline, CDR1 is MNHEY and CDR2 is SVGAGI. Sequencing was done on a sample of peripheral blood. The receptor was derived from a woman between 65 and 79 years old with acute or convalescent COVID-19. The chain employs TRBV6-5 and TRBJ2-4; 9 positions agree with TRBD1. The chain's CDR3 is CASRSNGQGKNIQYF. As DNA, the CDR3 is TGTGCCAGCAGAAGCAACGGACAGGGGAAAAACATTCAGTACTTC.